This T cell receptor (beta chain) is drawn from a study of cytomegalovirus exposure and HLA in healthy donors. Findings of the study overall: The classifier was said to identify cytomegalovirus status with high specificity and sensitivity.

Use of 60 Vbeta and 13 Jbeta primers characterized the PCR. TCRdb keeps only in-frame clones here, not all; method: immunoSEQ multiplex PCR. The sample contains under 150,000 clones, roughly 65% of which appear only once. There are many counts of this clone. As yet, its antigen is unknown. The CDR3 is made up of 16 amino acids. With 3 bases clipped from V and 1 base from J, the junction kept 1 base outside the gene matches. The V gene's germline CDR1 is LNHNV and CDR2 YYDKDF (reference sequence). Healthy bone marrow donors supplied every sample. The V call is TRBV15, the J call TRBJ2-3; 13 bases fit TRBD2. Source material: PBMCs. This receptor was obtained from a man aged 35-49 years in good health and CMV-seropositive. The CDR3 here is CATSRGLAGRTDTQYF. The CDR3 nucleotides read TGTGCCACCAGCAGGGGACTAGCGGGGCGCACAGATACGCAGTATTTT.